This T cell receptor beta chain was found in a study of human T cells and chemical hapten exposure. About the study: Minor volume differences among pooled libraries chiefly drove per-sample TCR yield variation.

A single count supports this clonotype. The antigen is not known. A much larger clone lies one base from this, so it may be a read error. Individual cDNA molecules received unique molecular identifiers in the library. Each CDR3 protein gets one entry after TCRdb re-called the RACE reads with MiXCR. The repertoire holds some 120,000 distinct CDR3 sequences, with approximately 10% as singletons. Findings and limits, study-wide: TCRs at a frequency above 1 in 1000 stayed unchanged with DPC sensitization.

Time point noted: healthy volunteer bleed at 2 weeks. RNA extraction used unfractionated whole blood as the source of total RNA. V was clipped by 2 bases and J by 0 bases; unmatched bases: 12. This CDR3 region has 20 residues. The germline gives CDR1 KGHSH, CDR2 LQKENI. The clonotype was recovered from a male donor in good health. Some clones in this sample may be carry-over from other donors' samples. Sequencing used whole blood. This chain connects TRBV18 to TRBJ1-5, with 11 bases identical to TRBD1. The CDR3 loop is CASSPNPGTGGSSSNQPQHF. CDR3 sequence (DNA): TGTGCCAGCTCACCAAATCCCGGGACAGGGGGATCTAGTAGCAATCAGCCCCAGCATTTT.